This T cell receptor beta chain was sequenced for a study of cytomegalovirus exposure and HLA in healthy donors. This clone was counted only a few times. Vbeta (60) and Jbeta (13) primers were used in the PCR. The protocol was immunoSEQ multiplex PCR, while the TCRdb copy is restricted to in-frame clones and leaves out a portion. The repertoire holds 100,000 to 150,000 clones, with about 83% as singletons. The ends lost 5 bases at V and 2 bases at J; junction bases unmatched: 3. The CDR3 loop spans 14 amino acids. Per the germline V gene, CDR1 is MDHEN and CDR2 is SYDVKM. Input material: PBMCs. This sequence was found in a woman aged 40 to 55 in good health and CMV-seropositive. The V call is TRBV28, the J call TRBJ1-3; 7 positions match TRBD1. The CDR3 loop reads CASSQGGTGNTIYF. As DNA, the CDR3 is TGTGCCAGCAGTCAGGGGGGAACTGGAAACACCATATATTTT.